The 2 T cell receptor beta chains presented below share a single source sample, sequenced in a study of blood T cell repertoires in COVID-19. Assay used: immunoSEQ multiplex PCR; TCRdb lists only in-frame clones, some missing. The sample yields around 150,000 clones, around 86% seen once. Sequenced: peripheral blood. These receptors came from a man between 60 and 70 years old with acute or convalescent COVID-19.

The chain has TRBV4-2 and TRBJ2-5; 9 bases map to TRBD1. The V gene end was trimmed by 5 bases and the J gene end by 4 bases; junction bases not matched to a gene: 11. Germline CDR1 LGHNA, CDR2 YNFKEQ. The CDR3 is made up of 16 amino acids. The CDR3 loop reads CASSRTGQGGGETQYF. The CDR3 DNA sequence: TGTGCCAGCAGCAGGACGGGACAGGGCGGAGGAGAGACCCAGTACTTC.

The genes are TRBV7-3 and TRBJ2-1; D perhaps matches TRBD2 (7 bases). The V end was cut by 5 bases, the J end by 2 bases, with 13 bases between. Germline CDR1 reads SGHTA; CDR2 reads FQGTGA. The CDR3 runs 15 residues. CDR3 amino acids: CASSLGAGAYNEQFF. The DNA for the CDR3 is TGTGCCAGCAGCCTGGGGGCGGGAGCCTACAATGAGCAGTTCTTC. The variable domain in full, with the rest retrieved from reference TRBV7-3 and TRBJ2-1, is GAGVSQTPSNKVTEKGKYVELRCDPISGHTALYWYRQSLGQGPEFLIYFQGTGAADDSGLPNDRFFAVRPEGSVSTLKIQRTERGDSAVYLCASSLGAGAYNEQFFGPGTRLTVL.